These 18 T cell receptor beta chains share one sample of origin, sequenced in a study of T cell repertoires in cytomegalovirus infection (dated by TCRdb to the late 2010s). The sequencer was an Illumina HiSeq 1500. Clones were called with MiXCR by TCRdb after fastp trimmed the public reads at Q25, and only in-frame beta chains were retained. Every CDR3 protein is listed once, alongside the most common genes and DNA of its rows. Recorded for this sample are about 680,000 distinct CDR3 sequences; 20% to 30% of them occurred a single time. Clones ranked in the top ten supply less than 10% of the sample. The sample was CD8+ T cells from PBMCs. The receptors stem from a human donor in good health (CMV status not recorded). Some clones in this sample may be carry-over from other donors' samples.

The CDR3 is CASKAHTEAFF. In DNA form, the CDR3 reads TGTGCCAGCAAGGCTCACACTGAAGCTTTCTTT. This rearrangement joins TRBV6-2 or TRBV6-3 to TRBJ1-1; D not certain. CDR1 is MNHEY and CDR2 is SVGEGT in the germline V gene. The CDR3 totals 11 residues. V lost 7 bases to trimming and J lost 3 bases, with 6 bases between them.

In its sample, this clonotype was seen a few times. The chain carries TRBV20-1 and TRBJ2-1; tentatively, D is TRBD2 (7 bases). This CDR3 contains 18 residues. Germline CDR1 reads DFQATT; CDR2 reads SNEGSKA (reference sequence). With 0 bases removed from V and 0 bases from J, the gap between germline ends came to 18 bases. Here the CDR3 reads CSARDSAGAPISYNEQFF. In DNA form, the CDR3 reads TGCAGTGCTAGAGATTCTGCGGGGGCCCCGATCTCCTACAATGAGCAGTTCTTC.

This clonotype was counted between two and nine times. V usage is TRBV12-3 or TRBV12-4 and J usage is TRBJ2-1; 8 nucleotides line up with TRBD2. The CDR3 loop spans 15 amino acids. The V segment lost 2 bases and the J segment 4 bases; nucleotides outside the gene matches: 4. CDR3 amino acids: CASSLRGGLYNEQFF. The CDR3 DNA reads as TGTGCCAGCAGTTTACGGGGGGGCCTATACAATGAGCAGTTCTTC.

Concerning this clonotype itself: Given a much more abundant clone one base away, this may be a read error. This chain connects TRBV7-8 to TRBJ2-3; TRBD2 matches 13 bases. CDR3 length: 16 residues. V shed 3 bases, J shed 5 bases, and the junction held 5 bases outside the gene matches. Germline values: CDR1 SGHVS, CDR2 FQNEAQ. CDR3 DNA sequence: TGTGCCAGCAGCTTCAGGACTAGCGGGGGCAAAGATACGCAGTATTTT. It codes for CASSFRTSGGKDTQYF. The whole variable domain, remainder taken from reference TRBV7-8 and TRBJ2-3, is GAGVSQSPRYKVAKRGQDVALRCDPISGHVSLFWYQQALGQGPEFLTYFQNEAQLDKSGLPSDRFFAERPEGSVSTLKIQRTQQEDSAVYLCASSFRTSGGKDTQYFGPGTRLTVL.

The CDR3 sequence is CASSEIGGGVQDEQFF. In DNA form, the CDR3 reads TGTGCCAGCAGTGAAATCGGCGGGGGGGTCCAGGATGAGCAGTTCTTC. The chain combines TRBV6-1 with TRBJ2-1, with 9 nucleotides matching TRBD2. The CDR3 sequence is 16 residues long. V shed 2 bases and J 8 bases; nucleotides not matched to a gene: 10. Germline CDR1 is MNHNS and CDR2 is SASEGT.

There are a few counts of this clonotype. The chain carries TRBV2 and TRBJ2-7, with D tentatively TRBD1 (6 bases). Trimming took off 1 base at V and 0 bases at J, with 10 bases between the two ends. The CDR3 has 15 residues. Germline CDR1 SNHLY, CDR2 FYNNEI. This CDR3 reads CASSEGGHFSYEQYF. The CDR3 DNA reads TGTGCCAGCAGTGAAGGGGGACACTTCTCCTACGAGCAGTACTTC.

In this sample, this clonotype turned up a few times. The chain links TRBV9 to TRBJ1-2; TRBD1 is a possible D gene (5 bases). V was clipped by 2 bases and J by 6 bases, with 14 bases between them. CDR3 length: 14 amino acids. The germline V gene has CDR1 SGDLS and CDR2 YYNGEE. This CDR3 is CASSVGPVPNGYTF. CDR3 DNA sequence: TGTGCCAGCAGCGTGGGACCAGTTCCGAATGGCTACACCTTC.

This clonotype was picked up a small number of times. V usage is TRBV27 and J usage is TRBJ2-7; 8 positions agree with TRBD2. CDR1 MNHEY and CDR2 SMNVEV come from the germline V gene (reference sequence). With V trimmed by 5 bases and J by 3 bases, 9 bases remained unmatched. The length of the CDR3 is 15 residues. CDR3 loop: CASSPRGGKNYEQYV. The DNA of the CDR3 is TGTGCCAGCAGTCCCCGGGGGGGCAAGAACTACGAGCAGTACGTC.

This clonotype showed up many times. The chain employs TRBV6-6 and TRBJ1-4; weak D call: TRBD1 (5 bases). The germline gives CDR1 MNHNY, CDR2 SVGAGI (reference sequence). The CDR3 length is 14 residues. V was trimmed by 5 bases and J by 4 bases, leaving 11 bases between them. CDR3 nucleotides: TGTGCCAGCAGTATTGCCGACAGTAATGAAAAACTGTTTTTT. It is translated as CASSIADSNEKLFF.

The chain couples TRBV4-1 to TRBJ2-5, with 11 bases fitting TRBD2. Germline V CDR1 and CDR2: MGHRA, YSYEKL. The CDR3 is 17 amino acids. V trimming: 1 base; J trimming: 3 bases; junction bases outside the gene matches: 7. CDR3 sequence (DNA): TGCGCCAGCAGCCAAGGAGTGGTGACTAGCGGGGAAGAGACCCAGTACTTC. Translating it yields CASSQGVVTSGEETQYF.

The V call is TRBV20-1, the J call TRBJ2-6; 16 bases are a match to TRBD2. The germline CDR1 and CDR2 sequences are DFQATT and SNEGSKA (reference sequence). Losses at the gene ends were 3 bases for V and 3 bases for J; bases not matched to a gene: 5. This CDR3 spans 18 amino acids. The CDR3 coding sequence is TGCAGTGCTAGTCCGGGACTAGCGGGGGGGCGTGGGGCCAACGTCCTGACTTTC. Translation: CSASPGLAGGRGANVLTF.

This clonotype was counted a single time. This may be a read error: a much more frequent sequence differs by one nucleotide. This rearrangement joins TRBV7-4 to TRBJ2-1; weak D call: TRBD1 (5 bases). The CDR3 runs 13 residues. Germline CDR1 is SGHVT and CDR2 is SQSDAQ. The CDR3, as DNA: TGTACCAGCAGCTTAAAAGGGGACAATGAGCAGTTCTTC. As protein: CTSSLKGDNEQFF.

This clonotype has a handful of counts. The chain has TRBV4-2 and TRBJ2-5, with D possibly TRBD2 on 5 matching bases. The CDR3 consists of 15 residues. V shed 6 bases and J shed 1 base, with 15 bases lying between them. Germline V gives CDR1 LGHNA, CDR2 YNFKEQ. The CDR3 loop is CASSRFASFQETQYF. Written as DNA, the CDR3 is TGTGCCAGCAGTCGATTCGCTAGCTTCCAAGAGACCCAGTACTTC.

This clonotype was recorded many times. This rearrangement joins TRBV6-2 or TRBV6-3 to TRBJ1-1, with TRBD1 matching 9 bases. Trimming took 5 bases from V and 1 from J; bases not matched to a gene: 8. The CDR3 consists of 16 residues. The germline V gene has CDR1 MNHEY and CDR2 SVGEGT. The CDR3 region has the DNA TGTGCCAGCAGTATCCAACAGGGGGCGAGGAACACTGAAGCTTTCTTT. Residues: CASSIQQGARNTEAFF.

This clonotype was seen many times. V is TRBV7-8 and J is TRBJ2-2, with a weak D call TRBD2 (5 bases). Germline CDR1 and CDR2: SGHVS and FQNEAQ. Trimming took off 7 bases at V and 10 bases at J, with 19 bases between the two ends. The CDR3 contains 14 residues. CDR3 bases: TGTGCCAGCATCCAATCAGGTCCCCGGGAGGAGCTGTTTTTT. Encoded protein: CASIQSGPREELFF.

This chain links TRBV3-1 with TRBJ1-1; TRBD1 might be the D (5 bases). The germline V and J ends were trimmed by 2 bases and 0 bases, with 19 bases remaining between them. The CDR3 has 18 residues. Germline CDR1 and CDR2: LGHDT and YNNKEL (reference sequence). This CDR3 reads CASSQHGHSYTMNTEAFF. CDR3 nucleotides: TGTGCCAGCAGCCAACATGGACACTCATACACCATGAACACTGAAGCTTTCTTT.

Ten or more counts support this clonotype. The rearrangement links TRBV11-3 to TRBJ2-5; D may be TRBD1 or TRBD2 (5 bases each). The CDR3 runs 19 residues. The V and J ends lost 1 base and 10 bases respectively, with 31 bases between them. Per germline, CDR1 SGHNT and CDR2 YENEEA. The CDR3 DNA reads as TGTGCCAGCAGCTTAGGCTTCGGGGACCGGGACCCAATTTTTGATGACCAGTACTTC. Its protein product is CASSLGFGDRDPIFDDQYF.

In regard to this clonotype: Because the CDR3's place on the DNA is in doubt, the DNA is left out and the CDR3 is given as listed by TCRdb. This chain uses TRBV4-1 with TRBJ2-1; the table's D gene call, TRBD2, was not cross checked with the DNA. Germline-derived CDR1 and CDR2 are MGHRA and YSYEKL. Counting both end residues, the CDR3 totals 19 amino acids. CDR3: CASSQEKRGSEYNCNEQFF.